These 23 T cell receptor beta chains were all obtained from the same sample, sequenced in a study of T cells in Graves' hyperthyroidism and ophthalmopathy. It was RNA transcripts that yielded the amplified TCR beta CDR3 regions. The TCR CDR3 was amplified in a first-round RT-PCR using the HTBI primer set. TCRdb redid the calling of the multiplex PCR reads with MiXCR, one entry per CDR3 protein. Of approximately 720,000 distinct CDR3 sequences in the sample, around 20% are singletons; the top ten hold approximately 15%. Sample: blood. These receptors were obtained from a woman between 50 and 59 years old with Graves' hyperthyroidism that later progressed to Graves' ophthalmopathy.

This clonotype came up many times. This sequence joins TRBV6-1 and TRBJ2-2; D unclear. CDR3 length: 16 amino acids. The V end lost 4 bases, the J end lost 4 bases, and 16 bases lay between the germline ends. The germline V gene encodes CDR1 MNHNS and CDR2 SASEGT. The CDR3 region has the DNA TGTGCCAGCAGTGGATTTCCCGGGTTAAGCACCGGGGAGCTGTTTTTT. Translating it yields CASSGFPGLSTGELFF.

This clonotype was found many times. V usage is TRBV18 and J usage is TRBJ1-1, with D possibly matching TRBD1 (5 bases). The CDR3 is made up of 15 amino acids. Germline V gene lookup returns CDR1 KGHSH and CDR2 LQKENI. The V and J ends lost 0 bases and 2 bases respectively, with 10 bases between them. In DNA form, the CDR3 reads TGTGCCAGCTCACCACCGACAGCGTTAAACACTGAAGCTTTCTTT. Translating gives CASSPPTALNTEAFF. Filled out from reference TRBV18 and TRBJ1-1, the complete variable domain reads NAGVMQNPRHLVRRRGQEARLRCSPMKGHSHVYWYRQLPEEGLKFMVYLQKENIIDESGMPKERFSAEFPKEGPSILRIQQVVRGDSAAYFCASSPPTALNTEAFFGQGTRLTVV.

This clonotype was picked up many times. The V gene is TRBV13, the J gene TRBJ2-1; TRBD1 matches 8 bases. This CDR3 is 15 amino acids long. Germline V gene lookup returns CDR1 PRHDT and CDR2 FYEKMQ (reference sequence). J was trimmed by 6 bases and V by 5 bases; bases with no gene match: 9. CDR3 protein: CASSRGQGLGNEQFF. CDR3 sequence (DNA): TGTGCCAGCAGCCGCGGACAGGGACTGGGCAATGAGCAGTTCTTC.

This clonotype was detected only a few times. The chain links TRBV5-1 to TRBJ2-2; 9 positions match TRBD1. Germline values: CDR1 SGHRS, CDR2 YFSETQ. V lost 2 bases to trimming and J lost 4 bases; unmatched junction nucleotides: 6. The CDR3 has 16 amino acids. The CDR3 DNA sequence: TGCGCCAGCAGCTTCCGCCGACAGGGGGGCACCGGGGAGCTGTTTTTT. Amino acids: CASSFRRQGGTGELFF.

V is TRBV4-1 and J is TRBJ1-5; D remains ambiguous. The germline CDR1 and CDR2 sequences are MGHRA and YSYEKL. V lost 4 bases to trimming and J lost 7 bases, with 14 bases between them. The length of the CDR3 is 14 residues. The CDR3 region is CASSLRQNAQPQHF. The CDR3 bases are TGCGCCAGCAGCCTACGACAAAACGCACAGCCCCAGCATTTT.

This clonotype was picked up many times. The V and J genes are TRBV11-2 and TRBJ1-1; D perhaps matches TRBD1 (6 bases). Germline V gives CDR1 SGHAT, CDR2 FQNNGV. This CDR3 region has 15 residues. The ends were cut back, 1 base at V and 1 base at J, with 10 bases in the middle. The CDR3 protein is CASSLGRQENTEAFF. The CDR3 DNA follows: TGTGCCAGCAGCTTAGGCAGACAGGAGAACACTGAAGCTTTCTTT.

The V and J genes are TRBV10-3 and TRBJ1-2; unclear D gene. Germline CDR1 and CDR2: ENHRY and SYGVKD. Trimming shortened V by 7 bases and J by 8 bases, and 17 bases separated the two germline ends. The CDR3 contains 13 residues. DNA of the CDR3: TGTGCCATCACCGCGAGGGATATGGAGGGCTACACCTTC. It specifies CAITARDMEGYTF.

CDR3 protein: CASAGNAEAFF. For the CDR3, the DNA is TGTGCCAGCGCAGGTAACGCTGAAGCTTTCTTT. The V call is TRBV9, the J call TRBJ1-1, with D uncertain. This CDR3 has 11 residues. Germline values: CDR1 SGDLS, CDR2 YYNGEE. V was pared by 7 bases and J by 6 bases, with 10 bases between.

This chain joins TRBV7-8 and TRBJ1-3; a weak D match, TRBD1 (5 bases). CDR1 and CDR2 (germline): SGHVS, FQNEAQ. V was trimmed by 6 bases and J by 3 bases, leaving 15 bases between them. The length of the CDR3 is 15 residues. The CDR3 is CASSHRLESGNTIYF. The CDR3 nucleotides read TGTGCCAGCAGTCACAGGCTCGAGAGTGGAAACACCATATATTTT.

V gene TRBV20-1 combines with J gene TRBJ1-1; D unresolved. This CDR3 comprises 13 residues. CDR1 is DFQATT and CDR2 is SNEGSKA in the germline V gene (reference sequence). V lost 3 bases to trimming and J lost 0 bases, with 8 bases between them. In nucleotides, the CDR3 is TGCAGTGCTAGGAGGGTCTTGAACACTGAAGCTTTCTTT. This encodes CSARRVLNTEAFF.

This chain uses TRBV18 with TRBJ1-4, with a possible D match to TRBD1 (5 bases). CDR3 length equals 15 residues. Germline assignment: CDR1 KGHSH and CDR2 LQKENI. V lost 3 bases and J 4 bases, leaving 12 bases between the germline ends. CDR3 in amino acids: CASSPGPNDNEKLFF. In DNA form, the CDR3 reads TGTGCCAGCTCACCGGGACCCAACGATAATGAAAAACTGTTTTTT.

This clonotype appeared once. The chain couples TRBV2 to TRBJ2-5; TRBD2 matches 11 bases. Losses at the gene ends were 1 base for V and 4 bases for J; bases not matched to a gene: 5. Germline V lookup: CDR1 SNHLY, CDR2 FYNNEI. The CDR3 sequence is 16 residues long. The CDR3 sequence: CASSEVLAGARETQYF. The CDR3 DNA follows: TGTGCCAGCAGTGAAGTACTAGCGGGAGCTAGAGAGACCCAGTACTTC.

This clonotype was counted at least ten times. The chain couples TRBV12-3 or TRBV12-4 to TRBJ2-3; the D gene is possibly TRBD1 (6 bases). CDR3 length: 14 amino acids. Deletions cut 8 bases from V and 3 bases from J, with 15 bases between. In DNA form, the CDR3 reads TGTGCCAGCCGAAAGGACAGAACTACAGATACGCAGTATTTT. Its translation is CASRKDRTTDTQYF.

This clonotype was seen repeatedly, ten times or more. The CDR3 region is CASSRGRMDPLHF. The CDR3, as DNA: TGTGCCAGCAGCCGAGGGCGTATGGATCCCCTCCACTTT. This chain links TRBV12-3 or TRBV12-4 with TRBJ1-6, with no clear D. The CDR3 has 13 amino acids. Trimming stripped 6 bases from V and 13 bases from J, with 16 bases between.

This clonotype turned up a few times. V gene TRBV10-3 combines with J gene TRBJ2-6, with TRBD1 matching over 9 bases. This CDR3 is 17 amino acids long. After removal of 5 bases from V and 1 base from J, the junction contained 6 bases not matched to a gene. Per germline, CDR1 ENHRY and CDR2 SYGVKD. CDR3 nucleotides: TGTGCCATCAGTTCCCCGGACAGGGGATCTGGGGCCAACGTCCTGACTTTC. Protein: CAISSPDRGSGANVLTF.

The sample holds a few counts of this clonotype. This chain connects TRBV20-1 to TRBJ1-2, with 7 bases that match TRBD1. J was trimmed by 8 bases and V by 1 base; bases with no gene match: 13. The V gene's germline CDR1 is DFQATT and CDR2 SNEGSKA (reference sequence). CDR3 size: 15 residues. The CDR3 region has the DNA TGCAGTGCTAGAGGGCGACAGGGAGTCACCCCGGGCTACACCTTC. It encodes CSARGRQGVTPGYTF.

This clonotype has a count of ten or more. J is TRBJ1-2 and V is TRBV20-1, with D tentatively TRBD1 (6 bases). The CDR3 covers 17 residues. Germline values: CDR1 DFQATT, CDR2 SNEGSKA (reference sequence). V shed 3 bases and J shed 4 bases, with 24 bases lying between them. CDR3 in amino acids: CSASVPGHKPGGYGYTF. As DNA, the CDR3 is TGCAGTGCTAGCGTCCCGGGACATAAACCTGGGGGCTATGGCTACACCTTC.

The V gene is TRBV15, the J gene TRBJ1-5; no definite D call. This CDR3 has 13 amino acids. Germline assignment: CDR1 LNHNV and CDR2 YYDKDF (reference sequence). Between the trimmed V and J ends, which lost 0 bases and 4 bases, there was a span of 4 bases. Written as DNA, the CDR3 is TGTGCCACCAGCAGAGAGAGGAATCAGCCCCAGCATTTT. It codes for CATSRERNQPQHF.

The chain uses TRBV3-1 and TRBJ2-2, with a tentative D call TRBD2 (7 bases). Germline assignment: CDR1 LGHDT and CDR2 YNNKEL (reference sequence). Trimming took off 0 bases at V and 7 bases at J, with 15 bases between the two ends. The CDR3 runs 16 residues. The CDR3 nucleotides read TGTGCCAGCAGCCAAGAAGGGGGGGCGCTTAACGGGGAGCTGTTTTTT. As protein: CASSQEGGALNGELFF.

The V call is TRBV20-1, the J call TRBJ1-5; a possible D gene is TRBD1 (5 bases). Trimming pared 5 bases from V and 2 bases from J, leaving 13 bases between. Germline V gene sequence: CDR1 DFQATT, CDR2 SNEGSKA (reference sequence). CDR3 length: 14 amino acids. CDR3 protein: CSAHAPGGNQPQHF. The CDR3 bases are TGCAGTGCTCACGCCCCGGGGGGCAATCAGCCCCAGCATTTT.

This clonotype was counted ten times or more. This rearrangement joins TRBV27 to TRBJ2-3; 8 bases line up with TRBD2. This CDR3 contains 19 residues. The trim removed 1 base at V and 4 bases at J, leaving 16 bases unmatched. Germline values: CDR1 MNHEY, CDR2 SMNVEV (reference sequence). CDR3 sequence (DNA): TGTGCCAGCAGTTTATATATGGGCGGCGGGGGGCCGTACCCAGATACGCAGTATTTT. Its protein is CASSLYMGGGGPYPDTQYF.

CDR3 sequence reads: CATSDVGAGQPQHF. CDR3 DNA sequence: TGTGCCACCAGTGATGTGGGGGCAGGTCAGCCCCAGCATTTT. The gene calls are TRBV24-1 and TRBJ1-5, with D perhaps TRBD1 (6 bases). With 3 bases removed from V and 6 bases from J, the gap between germline ends came to 11 bases. The CDR3 loop spans 14 amino acids. Germline V lookup: CDR1 KGHDR, CDR2 SFDVKD.

This clonotype was seen a handful of times. The chain combines TRBV29-1 with TRBJ2-4; TRBD1 is a possible D gene (6 bases). The CDR3 contains 16 residues. The germline V and J ends were trimmed by 4 bases and 7 bases, with 23 bases remaining between them. CDR1 and CDR2 (germline): SQVTM, ANQGSEA. CDR3 region: CSVAGTKAQGTNIQYF. DNA of the CDR3: TGCAGCGTTGCGGGGACGAAAGCCCAGGGGACCAACATTCAGTACTTC.